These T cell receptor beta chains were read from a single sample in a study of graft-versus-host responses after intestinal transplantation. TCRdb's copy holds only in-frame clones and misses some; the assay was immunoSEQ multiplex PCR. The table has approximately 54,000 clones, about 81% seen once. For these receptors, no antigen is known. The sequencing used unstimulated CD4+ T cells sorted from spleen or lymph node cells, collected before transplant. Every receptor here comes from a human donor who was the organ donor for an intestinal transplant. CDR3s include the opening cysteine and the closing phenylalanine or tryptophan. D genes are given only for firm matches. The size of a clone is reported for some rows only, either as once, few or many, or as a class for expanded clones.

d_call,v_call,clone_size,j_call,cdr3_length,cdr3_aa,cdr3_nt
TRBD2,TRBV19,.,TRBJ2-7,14,CASSIGGRTYEQYF,TGTGCCAGTAGTATCGGCGGGAGAACCTACGAGCAGTACTTC
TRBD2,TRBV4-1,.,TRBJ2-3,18,CASSQDRLAGTSTDTQYF,TGCGCCAGCAGCCAAGATCGCCTAGCGGGAACTAGCACAGATACGCAGTATTTT
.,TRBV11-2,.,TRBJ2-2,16,CASSPPRVGNTGELFF,TGTGCCAGCAGCCCCCCTCGGGTGGGAAACACCGGGGAGCTGTTTTTT
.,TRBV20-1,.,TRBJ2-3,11,CSATMADTQYF,TGCAGTGCTACAATGGCAGATACGCAGTATTTT
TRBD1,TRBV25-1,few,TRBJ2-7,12,CATSGQSYEQYF,TGTGCCACCTCGGGACAGTCCTACGAGCAGTACTTC
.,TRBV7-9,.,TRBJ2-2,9,CASGGELFF,TGTGCCAGCGGCGGGGAGCTGTTTTTT
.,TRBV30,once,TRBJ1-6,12,CAAGRRNSPLHF,TGTGCTGCGGGACGTAGAAATTCACCCCTCCACTTT
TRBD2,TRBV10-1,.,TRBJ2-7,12,CASSEESGEGYF,TGCGCCAGCAGTGAGGAATCGGGGGAGGGATACTTC
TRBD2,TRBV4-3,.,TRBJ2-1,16,CASSQITSGGYNEQFF,TGCGCCAGCAGCCAAATAACTAGCGGGGGGTACAATGAGCAGTTCTTC
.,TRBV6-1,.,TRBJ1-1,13,CASTSGWGTEAFF,TGTGCCAGCACCTCGGGGTGGGGTACTGAAGCTTTCTTT
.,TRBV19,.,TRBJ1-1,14,CASSQSRVNTEAFF,TGTGCCAGTAGTCAAAGTCGGGTGAACACTGAAGCTTTCTTT
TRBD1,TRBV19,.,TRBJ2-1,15,CASSAGHPDRREQFF,TGTGCCAGTAGCGCCGGTCATCCGGACAGGCGAGAGCAGTTCTTC
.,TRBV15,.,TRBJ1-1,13,CATSRQGYTEAFF,TGTGCCACCAGCAGACAGGGGTACACTGAAGCTTTCTTT
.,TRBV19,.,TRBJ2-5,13,CASSSRGSETQYF,TGTGCCAGTAGTAGCCGTGGGTCGGAGACCCAGTACTTC
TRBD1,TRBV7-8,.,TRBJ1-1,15,CASSLAGTGGTEAFF,TGTGCCAGCAGCTTAGCCGGGACAGGCGGAACTGAAGCTTTCTTT
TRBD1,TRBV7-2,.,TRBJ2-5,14,CASSRTGVRETQYF,TGTGCCAGCAGCAGGACAGGGGTCCGCGAGACCCAGTACTTC
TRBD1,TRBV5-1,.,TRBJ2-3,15,CASSLVLDRADTQYF,TGCGCCAGCAGCTTGGTCCTAGACAGGGCAGATACGCAGTATTTT
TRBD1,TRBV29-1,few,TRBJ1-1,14,CSVVGSGQGSEAFF,TGCAGCGTTGTAGGGAGCGGACAGGGAAGTGAAGCTTTCTTT
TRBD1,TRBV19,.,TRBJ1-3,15,CASSITGGSGNTIYF,TGTGCCAGTAGTATCACAGGGGGCTCTGGAAACACCATATATTTT
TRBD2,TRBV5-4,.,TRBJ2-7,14,CASSPSGRFYEQYF,TGTGCCAGCAGCCCCAGCGGGAGATTCTACGAGCAGTACTTC
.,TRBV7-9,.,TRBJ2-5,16,CASSLGGRPGEGTQYF,TGTGCCAGCAGCTTAGGTGGCAGACCTGGGGAAGGGACCCAGTACTTC
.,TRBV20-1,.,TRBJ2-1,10,CSARLGEQFF,TGCAGTGCTAGACTAGGTGAGCAGTTCTTC
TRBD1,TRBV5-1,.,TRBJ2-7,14,CASSLSGQGYEQYF,TGCGCCAGCAGCTTGTCGGGACAGGGGTACGAGCAGTACTTC
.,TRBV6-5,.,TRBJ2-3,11,CASSSTDTQYF,TGTGCCAGCAGTTCGACAGATACGCAGTATTTT
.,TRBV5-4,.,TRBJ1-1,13,CASSQGLNTEAFF,TGTGCCAGCAGCCAGGGGTTGAACACTGAAGCTTTCTTT
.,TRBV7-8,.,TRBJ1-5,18,CASSWGALGAADNQPQHF,TGTGCCAGCAGCTGGGGAGCCCTGGGGGCAGCTGACAATCAGCCCCAGCATTTT
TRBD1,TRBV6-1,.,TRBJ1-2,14,CASSQTGFDYGYTF,TGTGCCAGCAGTCAGACAGGGTTCGACTATGGCTACACCTTC
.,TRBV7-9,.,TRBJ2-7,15,CASSKSGTTSYEQYF,TGTGCCAGCAGCAAATCCGGGACGACATCGTACGAGCAGTACTTC
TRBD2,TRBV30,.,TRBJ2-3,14,CAWSSGALTDTQYF,TGTGCCTGGAGTAGCGGGGCACTCACAGATACGCAGTATTTT
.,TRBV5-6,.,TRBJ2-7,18,CASSWGPLTRERAYEQYF,TGTGCCAGCAGCTGGGGCCCCCTGACGAGGGAGAGGGCCTACGAGCAGTACTTC
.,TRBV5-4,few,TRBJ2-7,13,CASSLGSGVEQYF,TGTGCCAGCAGCTTAGGCTCTGGCGTCGAGCAGTACTTC
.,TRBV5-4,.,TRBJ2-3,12,CASSLRGDTQYF,TGTGCCAGCAGCTTGCGGGGAGATACGCAGTATTTT
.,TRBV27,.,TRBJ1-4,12,CASSLLGEKLFF,TGTGCCAGCAGTTTATTGGGGGAAAAACTGTTTTTT
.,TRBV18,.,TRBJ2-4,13,CASSPLAKNIQYF,TGTGCCAGCTCACCACTAGCCAAAAACATTCAGTACTTC
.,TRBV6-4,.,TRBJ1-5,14,CASSEWTDNQPQHF,TGTGCCAGCAGTGAATGGACGGACAATCAGCCCCAGCATTTT
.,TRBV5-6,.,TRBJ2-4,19,CASSLASWATLSAKNIQYF,TGTGCCAGCAGCTTGGCCTCGTGGGCTACCCTCTCAGCCAAAAACATTCAGTACTTC
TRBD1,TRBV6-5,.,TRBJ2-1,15,CASSKQGSSYNEQFF,TGTGCCAGCAGTAAACAGGGGAGCTCCTACAATGAGCAGTTCTTC
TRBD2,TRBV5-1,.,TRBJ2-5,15,CASSLAAGELETQYF,TGCGCCAGCAGCTTGGCGGCGGGAGAGTTGGAGACCCAGTACTTC
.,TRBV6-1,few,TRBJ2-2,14,CAARHRGNTGELFF,TGTGCCGCCCGTCACCGAGGCAACACCGGGGAGCTGTTTTTT
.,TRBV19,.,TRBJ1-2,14,CASRVQSGNYGYTF,TGTGCCAGTAGGGTTCAATCGGGGAACTATGGCTACACCTTC
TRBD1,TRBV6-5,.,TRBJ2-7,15,CASSYSDRASYEQYF,TGTGCCAGCAGTTACTCAGACAGGGCATCCTACGAGCAGTACTTC
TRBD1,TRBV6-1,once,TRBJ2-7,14,CASSRKGQNYEQYF,TGTGCCAGCAGTAGAAAGGGACAGAACTACGAGCAGTACTTC